This T cell receptor beta chain was profiled in a study of blood T cells in healthy people across ages (dated by TCRdb to the mid-2010s). Study-wide context: In model experiments, template switching captured roughly one uniquely barcoded TCR beta cDNA molecule for every two T cells. To avoid experimental bias, donors of different ages were distributed randomly across sequencing lanes. For two donors (one aged 18 to 29 and one aged 80 or older), the study analyzed two additional independent replicas of 1 million unique cDNA reads from the same blood draw. Age-related changes in TCR beta repertoire diversity were measured in the study by deep sequencing normalized with unique cDNA molecular identifiers. Donors were grouped into four age groups: young (average approximately 16 years), middle-aged (around 39), aged (roughly 62) and long-lived (approximately 78).

Findings and caveats that apply to the study as a whole: Because donor CMV infection status was unknown, age-related changes in expanded clonotypes were potentially confounded. Compared with the aged group, the long-lived group had more naive CD4+ T cells, fewer expanded clones and increased TCR diversity, a pattern suggesting age selection. Since profiling was done on bulk unsorted PBMCs, naive and antigen-experienced compartments could not be conclusively compared. Estimates of total diversity from one million sequenced T cells were regarded as lower bounds and underestimates. Observed TCR beta diversity per million T cells fell roughly linearly with age, and a significant reduction was already apparent by age approximately 40. There was a strong correlation between observed TCR beta diversity and the percentage of naive T cells measured by flow cytometry.

The donors were roughly 40 Caucasian individuals from Russia, aged roughly 6 to 100 years, who were systemically healthy. Each donor gave roughly 9 milliliters of peripheral blood, drawn into EDTA-treated Vacutainer tubes. Ficoll-Paque density-gradient centrifugation was used to isolate PBMCs, with at least 7 million per sample. Total RNA, at least 5 micrograms per sample, was extracted from PBMCs with Trizol reagent. For every donor, an aliquot of PBMCs went through flow cytometry to measure the percentages of naive CD45RAhigh/CD27high T cells. The library was built by means of 5' RACE. For sequencing, an Illumina HiSeq 2500 was employed. The second PCR ran for roughly 7 to 12 cycles and used a J-beta primer mix along with a sample-barcoded 5' primer. Each TCR beta cDNA molecule received a unique molecular identifier from a template-switch 5' adaptor carrying 12 random nucleotides. Each sample yielded at least 3 million CDR3-containing paired-end reads. First-strand cDNA was synthesized from all RNA with the Mint cDNA synthesis kit, primed by a TRBC-specific oligonucleotide. After uracil-DNA glycosylase treatment, a first 18-cycle PCR used universal primers M1SS and BC2_uni_R on all cDNA. In the original analysis: For normalization, 1 million high-quality reads were randomly selected from each sample, with every read carrying a distinct molecular identifier. Instead of being binned into consensus sequences, reads that shared molecular identifiers were thrown out. CDR3 identification, clonotype clustering and error correction used MiTCR with a Q25 quality threshold and the strictest error-elimination algorithm. A nonparametric unseen species model using Euler transformation provided a lower-bound estimate of total TCR beta diversity. The public sequencing data were trimmed at Q25 with fastp and processed into clonotypes with MiXCR by TCRdb, which kept only in-frame beta chains. Each CDR3 protein appears once, grouped with its most common genes and DNA. Here the V and J calls rest on TCRdb's processing, not on the authors' analysis. The sample table contains roughly 500,000 distinct CDR3 sequences; only one count was recorded for 27% of them. Less than 20% of the sample lies in the top ten.

V is trimmed back by 5 bases and J by 4 bases, and the junction contains 6 bases that no gene match accounts for. The germline V gene gives CDR1 as SQVTM and CDR2 as ANQGSEA. The CDR3 measures 16 amino acids from cysteine to phenylalanine. Only the CDR3 portion is preserved as DNA: 48 bases, with reading frame beginning at the first base. This clonotype showed up just a few times. Its specific antigen is unknown. The record has no base qualities; no much larger clone is one base away. Material: blood. The chain uses TRBV29-1 and TRBJ2-1; 15 bases in between match TRBD2. The sequence was obtained from a woman between 70 and 85 years old in good health. The DNA is as follows: TGCAGCGTTCGTCCCGGGACTAGCGGGGGGTACAATGAGCAGTTCTTC. Protein translation: CSVRPGTSGGYNEQFF.